Below are 15 T cell receptor beta chains sequenced from a single sample in a study of T cell repertoires in cytomegalovirus infection. TCRdb reanalysed the reads using MiXCR and keeps one entry per CDR3 protein. This table holds about a million distinct CDR3 sequences, around 32% found once. Their antigens are not known. The specimen comprised cultured CD8+ T cells from PBMCs, sampled from culture after CMV antigen stimulation. The receptors derive from a human donor in good health (CMV status not recorded). Some clones in this sample may be carry-over from other donors' samples.

The chain joins TRBV7-8 to TRBJ2-7, with D possibly matching TRBD2 (5 bases). The length of the CDR3 is 15 residues. The germline V gene encodes CDR1 SGHVS and CDR2 FQNEAQ. Trimming left V 5 bases short and J 2 bases short, with 16 bases between. The CDR3 loop reads CASSHSSADAYEQYF. The CDR3 DNA is TGTGCCAGCAGCCATTCTTCAGCGGACGCCTACGAGCAGTACTTC.

Ten or more counts support this clonotype. The chain has TRBV12-3 or TRBV12-4 and TRBJ2-3, with no clear D. The CDR3 spans 12 residues. V was trimmed by 5 bases and J by 1 base, leaving 4 bases between them. The CDR3 DNA is TGTGCCAGCAGTACAGGCACAGATACGCAGTATTTT. It specifies CASSTGTDTQYF.

J is TRBJ2-5 and V is TRBV7-9, with TRBD2 as a possible D gene (5 bases). The CDR3 runs 13 residues. CDR1 SEHNR and CDR2 FQNEAQ come from the germline V gene (reference sequence). Trimming pared 8 bases from V and 2 bases from J, leaving 12 bases between. CDR3: CASSRAEQETQYF. As DNA, the CDR3 is TGTGCCAGCTCGCGGGCGGAACAAGAGACCCAGTACTTC.

In this sample, this clonotype turned up a few times. This chain uses TRBV6-5 with TRBJ2-7; TRBD1 agrees at 8 bases. CDR1 MNHEY and CDR2 SVGAGI come from the germline V gene. With V trimmed by 4 bases and J by 2 bases, 7 bases remained unmatched. This CDR3 has 15 residues. DNA for the CDR3: TGTGCCAGCAGTTCCAACCCGGGACAGGCCTACGAGCAGTACGTC. Amino acid sequence: CASSSNPGQAYEQYV.

V and J are TRBV10-3 and TRBJ1-2; D remains unclear. There are 18 residues in the CDR3. Looked up from germline, CDR1 is ENHRY and CDR2 is SYGVKD. V was clipped by 2 bases and J by 4 bases, with 23 bases between them. The CDR3 reads CAISELSSGVGSTYGYTF. CDR3 in DNA: TGTGCCATCAGTGAGCTCTCCTCGGGAGTAGGGTCGACCTATGGCTACACCTTC.

The V gene is TRBV20-1, the J gene TRBJ1-2, with D unresolved. V lost 0 bases to trimming and J lost 5 bases, with 4 bases between them. CDR1 DFQATT and CDR2 SNEGSKA come from the germline V gene (reference sequence). CDR3 size: 11 residues. In nucleotides, the CDR3 is TGCAGTGCTAGAGAGTCATATGGCTACACCTTC. It translates to CSARESYGYTF.

The chain combines TRBV12-5 with TRBJ2-7, with 10 bases identical to TRBD1. The CDR3 spans 18 residues. V shed 4 bases and J 0 bases; nucleotides not matched to a gene: 12. Germline V lookup: CDR1 LGHNT, CDR2 FRNRAP. CDR3 amino acids: CASGSQDRGFFSSYEQYF. The CDR3 DNA reads TGTGCTAGTGGTTCCCAGGACAGGGGGTTTTTCAGCTCCTACGAGCAGTACTTC.

This chain uses TRBV7-8 with TRBJ1-6, with D hard to call. The germline V and J ends were trimmed by 5 bases and 9 bases, with 17 bases remaining between them. Germline values: CDR1 SGHVS, CDR2 FQNEAQ. The CDR3 extends over 15 amino acids. CDR3 in DNA: TGTGCCAGCAGCCCTAGTCACAGTGGGCCTTCACCCCTCCACTTT. This codes for CASSPSHSGPSPLHF.

This chain joins TRBV2 and TRBJ2-1; D could derive from TRBD1 or TRBD2 (5 bases each). Deletions cut 7 bases from V and 7 bases from J, with 11 bases between. This CDR3 has 12 amino acids. Germline loops: CDR1 SNHLY, CDR2 FYNNEI. The CDR3 DNA sequence: TGTGCCAGCACGGGGCTTGATAATGAGCAGTTCTTC. It yields the protein CASTGLDNEQFF.

Only a few counts were recorded for this clonotype. The chain links TRBV6-2 or TRBV6-3 to TRBJ2-7; D gene uncertain. The germline gives CDR1 MNHEY, CDR2 SVGEGT. The CDR3 totals 11 residues. The germline V and J ends were trimmed by 0 bases and 6 bases, with 3 bases remaining between them. The CDR3 nucleotides are TGTGCCAGCAGTTACTCGACCGAGCAGTACGTC. It is translated as CASSYSTEQYV.

This clonotype came up a few times. This sequence joins TRBV24-1 and TRBJ1-1; D is possibly TRBD1 (6 bases). CDR1 and CDR2 (germline): KGHDR, SFDVKD. The V end lost 5 bases, the J end lost 1 base, and 10 bases lay between the germline ends. The CDR3 length is 14 residues. In DNA, the CDR3 is TGTGCCACCAGTGTCGCAGGGGCGAACACTGAAGCTTTCTTT. Translation gives CATSVAGANTEAFF.

As for this clonotype: A clone one base away is much larger, so this may be a read error. This sequence joins TRBV7-6 and TRBJ1-2, with D maybe TRBD1 (5 bases). V was trimmed by 8 bases and J by 8 bases, leaving 21 bases between them. There are 14 residues in the CDR3. Germline V lookup: CDR1 SGHVS, CDR2 FNYEAQ. CDR3 protein: CASLGTEPSRGYTF. The CDR3 coding sequence is TGTGCCAGCCTGGGGACTGAGCCGTCGAGGGGCTACACCTTC.

J is TRBJ1-1 and V is TRBV11-2, with 10 bases lining up with TRBD1. The CDR3 sequence is 16 residues long. The V gene's germline CDR1 is SGHAT and CDR2 FQNNGV. J lost 5 bases, V lost 4 bases, and 10 bases had no gene match. Here the CDR3 reads CASSSDRGHMGTEAFF. CDR3 in DNA: TGTGCCAGCAGCTCCGACAGGGGGCACATGGGGACTGAAGCTTTCTTT.

In this sample, this clonotype turned up many times. This chain joins TRBV12-3 or TRBV12-4 and TRBJ1-1; 11 nucleotides line up with TRBD1. V lost 3 bases and J lost 0; bases outside the gene matches: 12. This CDR3 is built from 19 residues. CDR3 DNA sequence: TGTGCCAGCAGTTTCCTTGTTGGACAGGGGGCATTTTTGAACACTGAAGCTTTCTTT. This translates into CASSFLVGQGAFLNTEAFF.

This clonotype was observed a few times. V usage is TRBV27 and J usage is TRBJ2-4, with D possibly matching TRBD2 (7 bases). The V gene lost 8 bases and the J gene lost 6 bases, with 17 bases spanning the gap. Germline CDR1 MNHEY, CDR2 SMNVEV (reference sequence). The CDR3 covers 14 residues. The CDR3: CASRGGGLPNIQYF. CDR3 coding DNA: TGTGCCAGCCGTGGGGGGGGCCTCCCAAACATTCAGTACTTC.